This T cell receptor (beta chain) was found in a study of identical twins. Study-wide findings and caveats: Where beta out-of-frame sequences were concerned, excess twin sharing was weaker.

This clonotype was seen a few times. The antigen is undetermined. The donor group consisted entirely of healthy Caucasians. The cDNA had a unique molecular identifier and a template-switch universal primer site. TCRdb processed the 5' RACE reads anew with MiXCR; each CDR3 protein has one entry. The data hold 1.5 million to 2 million distinct CDR3 sequences, with about 31% observed a single time. CDR1 is SGDLS and CDR2 is YYNGEE in the germline V gene. There are 10 residues in the CDR3. This receptor was identified in a newborn girl in good health. The sample consisted of cord blood. The V gene is TRBV9, the J gene TRBJ2-1; D is uncertain. DNA for the CDR3: TGTTTGTGGTCCTACAATGAGCAGTTCTTC. It specifies CLWSYNEQFF.